This T cell receptor beta chain was obtained from a study of early T cells in non-severe SARS-CoV-2 infection. Across the whole study: The sequenced material was bulk RNA from unsorted whole blood, and its chains were unpaired.

TCRdb reanalysed the 5' RACE reads using MiXCR and keeps one entry per CDR3 protein. The sample has some 56,000 distinct CDR3 sequences, under 12% seen once. The CDR3 loop spans 14 amino acids. V was pared by 4 bases and J by 0 bases, with 11 bases between. Germline V gene sequence: CDR1 GTSNPN, CDR2 SVGIG (reference sequence). With regard to this clonotype: Its antigen is unknown.

General observations from the study: Matching results from VDJdb favored anti-spike CD8 responses, leaving private and CD4 specificities undetected.

This rearrangement joins TRBV30 to TRBJ2-3; no firm D call. The sequenced sample consisted of whole blood. This sequence originates from an adult who was a healthcare worker with PCR-confirmed SARS-CoV-2 infection or an uninfected control (not recorded which). CDR3 in amino acids: CAWTSFLSTDTQYF. DNA of the CDR3: TGTGCCTGGACCTCATTCCTAAGCACAGATACGCAGTATTTT.